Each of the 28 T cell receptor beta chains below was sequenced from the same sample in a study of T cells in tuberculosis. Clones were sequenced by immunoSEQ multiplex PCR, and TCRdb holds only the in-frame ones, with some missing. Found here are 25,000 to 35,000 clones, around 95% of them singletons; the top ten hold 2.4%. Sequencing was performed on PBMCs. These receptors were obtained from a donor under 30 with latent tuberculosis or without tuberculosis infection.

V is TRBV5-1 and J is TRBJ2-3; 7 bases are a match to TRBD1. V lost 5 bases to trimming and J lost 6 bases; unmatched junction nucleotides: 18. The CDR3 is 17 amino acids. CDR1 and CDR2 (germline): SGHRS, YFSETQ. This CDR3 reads CASSFAGAGGFSDTQYF. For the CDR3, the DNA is TGCGCCAGCAGTTTCGCCGGAGCAGGGGGATTTAGTGATACGCAGTATTTT.

The DNA for the CDR3 is TGCGCCAGCAGCCGTACGGGCAGGGGCACTGAAGCTTTCTTT. The encoded protein is CASSRTGRGTEAFF. The V call is TRBV4-1, the J call TRBJ1-1, with D perhaps matching TRBD1 (6 bases). V lost 4 bases and J lost 4, with 13 bases in between. Germline lookup yields CDR1 MGHRA and CDR2 YSYEKL. This CDR3 has 14 amino acids.

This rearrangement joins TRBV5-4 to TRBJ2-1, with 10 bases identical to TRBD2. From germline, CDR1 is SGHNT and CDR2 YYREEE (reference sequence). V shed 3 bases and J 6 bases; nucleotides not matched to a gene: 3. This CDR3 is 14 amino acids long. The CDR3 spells CASSSLAGANEQFF. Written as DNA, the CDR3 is TGTGCCAGCAGCTCGCTAGCGGGGGCCAATGAGCAGTTCTTC.

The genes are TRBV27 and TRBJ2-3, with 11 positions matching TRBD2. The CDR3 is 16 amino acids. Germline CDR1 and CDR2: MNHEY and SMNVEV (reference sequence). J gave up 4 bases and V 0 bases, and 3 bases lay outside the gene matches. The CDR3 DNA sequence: TGTGCCAGCAGTTTATCGGGACTAGCGGTGGCAGATACGCAGTATTTT. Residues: CASSLSGLAVADTQYF.

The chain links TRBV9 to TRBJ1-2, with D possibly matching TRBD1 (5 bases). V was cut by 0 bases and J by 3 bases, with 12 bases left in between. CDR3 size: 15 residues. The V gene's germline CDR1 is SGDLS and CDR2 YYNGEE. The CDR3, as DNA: TGTGCCAGCAGCGTAGACGCAGGGTACGACTATGGCTACACCTTC. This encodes CASSVDAGYDYGYTF.

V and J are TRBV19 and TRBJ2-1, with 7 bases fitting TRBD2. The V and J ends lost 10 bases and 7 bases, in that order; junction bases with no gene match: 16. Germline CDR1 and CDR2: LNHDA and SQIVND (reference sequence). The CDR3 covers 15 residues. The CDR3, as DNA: TGTGCCACCGGGCCCCTTGCGGGAGAGGGGAATGAGCAGTTCTTC. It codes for CATGPLAGEGNEQFF.

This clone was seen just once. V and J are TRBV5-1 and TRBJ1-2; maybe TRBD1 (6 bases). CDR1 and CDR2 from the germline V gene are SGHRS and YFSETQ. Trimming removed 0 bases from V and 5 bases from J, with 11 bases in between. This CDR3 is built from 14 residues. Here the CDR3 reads CASSLGDQGYGYTF. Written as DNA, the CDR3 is TGCGCCAGCAGCTTGGGGGACCAGGGGTATGGCTACACCTTC. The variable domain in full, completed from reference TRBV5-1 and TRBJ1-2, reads KAGVTQTPRYLIKTRGQQVTLSCSPISGHRSVSWYQQTPGQGLQFLFEYFSETQRNKGNFPGRFSGRQFSNSRSEMNVSTLELGDSALYLCASSLGDQGYGYTFGSGTRLTVV.

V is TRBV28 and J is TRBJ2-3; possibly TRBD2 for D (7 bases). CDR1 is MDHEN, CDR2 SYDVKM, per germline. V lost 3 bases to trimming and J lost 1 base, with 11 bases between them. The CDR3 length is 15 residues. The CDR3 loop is CASSFVGGRTDTQYF. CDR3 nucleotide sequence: TGTGCCAGCAGTTTTGTGGGGGGGCGCACAGATACGCAGTATTTT.

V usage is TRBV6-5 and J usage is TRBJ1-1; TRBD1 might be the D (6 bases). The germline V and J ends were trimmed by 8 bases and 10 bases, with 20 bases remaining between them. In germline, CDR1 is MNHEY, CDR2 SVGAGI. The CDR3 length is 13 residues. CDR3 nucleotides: TGTGCCAGCTACTCCGGGGACACACTCTTAGCTTTCTTT. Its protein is CASYSGDTLLAFF.

The DNA of the CDR3 is TGTGCCAGCAGTTACTCGAGGTGGGACACTGAAGCTTTCTTT. As protein: CASSYSRWDTEAFF. The chain is built from TRBV6-5 and TRBJ1-1; D remains unclear. CDR1 and CDR2 (germline): MNHEY, SVGAGI. Trimming cost V 0 bases and J 3 bases, with 8 bases left between them. The CDR3 is made up of 14 amino acids.

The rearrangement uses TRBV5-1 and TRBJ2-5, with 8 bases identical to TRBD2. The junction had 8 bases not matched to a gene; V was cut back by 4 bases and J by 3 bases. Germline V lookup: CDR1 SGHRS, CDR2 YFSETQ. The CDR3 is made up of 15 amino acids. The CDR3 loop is CASSASRGAKETQYF. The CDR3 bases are TGCGCCAGCAGCGCTTCGCGGGGGGCCAAAGAGACCCAGTACTTC.

The CDR3 here is CASSSDGRGNEQFF. In DNA form, the CDR3 reads TGTGCCAGCAGCTCAGACGGCAGGGGGAATGAGCAGTTCTTC. The J gene is TRBJ2-1, the V gene TRBV7-9; 7 positions match TRBD1. The germline V gene encodes CDR1 SEHNR and CDR2 FQNEAQ (reference sequence). Trimming at V came to 4 bases and at J to 7 bases, leaving 7 bases not matched to a gene. The CDR3 covers 14 residues. The full variable domain, in which reference TRBV7-9 and TRBJ2-1 provide the parts outside the CDR3, is DTGVSQNPRHKITKRGQNVTFRCDPISEHNRLYWYRQTLGQGPEFLTYFQNEAQLEKSRLLSDRFSAERPKGSFSTLEIQRTEQGDSAMYLCASSSDGRGNEQFFGPGTRLTVL.

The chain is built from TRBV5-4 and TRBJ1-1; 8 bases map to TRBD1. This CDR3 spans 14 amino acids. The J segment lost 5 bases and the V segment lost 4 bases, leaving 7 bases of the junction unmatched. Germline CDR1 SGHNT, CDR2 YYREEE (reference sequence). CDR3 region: CASSPWQGATEAFF. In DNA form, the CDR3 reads TGTGCCAGCAGCCCTTGGCAGGGGGCTACTGAAGCTTTCTTT.

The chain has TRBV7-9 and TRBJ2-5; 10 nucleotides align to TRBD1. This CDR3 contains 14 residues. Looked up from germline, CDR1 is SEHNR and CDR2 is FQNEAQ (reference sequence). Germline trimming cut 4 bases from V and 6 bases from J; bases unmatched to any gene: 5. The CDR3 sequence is CASSSTGGLKTQYF. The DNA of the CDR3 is TGTGCCAGCAGCTCGACAGGGGGCTTGAAGACCCAGTACTTC.

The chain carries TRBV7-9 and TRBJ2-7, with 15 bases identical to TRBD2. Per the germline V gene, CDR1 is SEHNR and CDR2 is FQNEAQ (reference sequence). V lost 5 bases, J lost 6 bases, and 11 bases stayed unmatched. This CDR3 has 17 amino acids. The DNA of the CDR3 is TGTGCCAGCAGCGGACTAGCGGGAGGGCCTTCAAGCAGCGAGCAGTACTTC. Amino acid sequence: CASSGLAGGPSSSEQYF.

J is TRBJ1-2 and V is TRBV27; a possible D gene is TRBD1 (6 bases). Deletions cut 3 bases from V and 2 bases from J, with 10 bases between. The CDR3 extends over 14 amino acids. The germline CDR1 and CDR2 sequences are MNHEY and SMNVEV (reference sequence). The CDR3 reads CASSFRDTNYGYTF. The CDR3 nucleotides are TGTGCCAGCAGTTTTCGGGACACCAACTATGGCTACACCTTC.

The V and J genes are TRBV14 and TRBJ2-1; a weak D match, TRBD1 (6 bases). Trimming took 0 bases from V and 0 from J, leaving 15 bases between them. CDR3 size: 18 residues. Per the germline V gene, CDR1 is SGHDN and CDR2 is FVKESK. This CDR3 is CASSQETGVLGSYNEQFF. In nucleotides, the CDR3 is TGTGCCAGCAGCCAAGAGACAGGTGTGTTAGGCTCCTACAATGAGCAGTTCTTC. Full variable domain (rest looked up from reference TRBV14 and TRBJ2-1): EAGVTQFPSHSVIEKGQTVTLRCDPISGHDNLYWYRRVMGKEIKFLLHFVKESKQDESGMPNNRFLAERTGGTYSTLKVQPAELEDSGVYFCASSQETGVLGSYNEQFFGPGTRLTVL.

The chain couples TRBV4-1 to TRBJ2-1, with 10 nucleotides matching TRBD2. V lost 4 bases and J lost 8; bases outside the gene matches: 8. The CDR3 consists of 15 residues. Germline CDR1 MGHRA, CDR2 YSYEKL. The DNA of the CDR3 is TGCGCCAGCAGCCCCCCGGCTAGCGGGAGTGATGAGCAGTTCTTC. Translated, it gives CASSPPASGSDEQFF.

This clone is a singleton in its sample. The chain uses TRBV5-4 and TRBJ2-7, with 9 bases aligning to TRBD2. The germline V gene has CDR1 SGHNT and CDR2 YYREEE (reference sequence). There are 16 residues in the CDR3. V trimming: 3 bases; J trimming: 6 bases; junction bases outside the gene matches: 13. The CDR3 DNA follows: TGTGCCAGCAGCTCCGGGACTAGCCGTTCATCTGGCGAGCAGTACTTC. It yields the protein CASSSGTSRSSGEQYF.

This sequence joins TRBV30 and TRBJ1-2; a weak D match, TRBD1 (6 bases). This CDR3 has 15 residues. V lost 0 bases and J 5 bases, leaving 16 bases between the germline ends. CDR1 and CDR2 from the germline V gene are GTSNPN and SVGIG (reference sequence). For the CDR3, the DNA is TGTGCCTGGAGTGTTCTAGGACAGAATGCTTATGGCTACACCTTC. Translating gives CAWSVLGQNAYGYTF.

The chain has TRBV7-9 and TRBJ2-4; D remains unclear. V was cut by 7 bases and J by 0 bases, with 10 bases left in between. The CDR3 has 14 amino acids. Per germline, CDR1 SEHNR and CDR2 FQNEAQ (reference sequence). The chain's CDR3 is CASNPGLAKNIQYF. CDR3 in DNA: TGTGCCAGCAACCCCGGGTTAGCCAAAAACATTCAGTACTTC.

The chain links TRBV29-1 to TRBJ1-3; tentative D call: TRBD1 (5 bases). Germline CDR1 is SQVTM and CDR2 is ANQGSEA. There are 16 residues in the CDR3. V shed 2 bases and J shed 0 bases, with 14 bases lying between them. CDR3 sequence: CSVEWLAGHSGNTIYF. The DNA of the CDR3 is TGCAGCGTTGAATGGCTGGCAGGACACTCTGGAAACACCATATATTTT.

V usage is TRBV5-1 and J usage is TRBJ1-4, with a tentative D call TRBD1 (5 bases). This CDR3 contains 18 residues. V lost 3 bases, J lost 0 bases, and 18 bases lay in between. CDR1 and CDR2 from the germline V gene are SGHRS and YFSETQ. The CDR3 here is CASSSRASEGATNEKLFF. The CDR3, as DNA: TGCGCCAGCAGCTCCCGGGCCTCAGAAGGGGCAACTAATGAAAAACTGTTTTTT. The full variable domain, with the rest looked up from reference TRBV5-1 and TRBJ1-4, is KAGVTQTPRYLIKTRGQQVTLSCSPISGHRSVSWYQQTPGQGLQFLFEYFSETQRNKGNFPGRFSGRQFSNSRSEMNVSTLELGDSALYLCASSSRASEGATNEKLFFGSGTQLSVL.

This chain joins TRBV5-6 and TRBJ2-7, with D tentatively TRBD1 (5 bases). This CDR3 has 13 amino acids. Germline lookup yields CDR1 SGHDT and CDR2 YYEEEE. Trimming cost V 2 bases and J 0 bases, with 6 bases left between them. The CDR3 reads CASSFGASYEQYF. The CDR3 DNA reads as TGTGCCAGCAGCTTTGGGGCCTCCTACGAGCAGTACTTC.

The DNA of the CDR3 is TGCGCCAGCAGCATGAGGGCCTTAGCCTATGAGCAGTTCTTC. Translated: CASSMRALAYEQFF. The chain recombines TRBV5-1 with TRBJ2-1, with TRBD2 as a possible D gene (5 bases). V was clipped by 4 bases and J by 8 bases, with 16 bases between them. This CDR3 has 14 residues. Germline lookup yields CDR1 SGHRS and CDR2 YFSETQ.

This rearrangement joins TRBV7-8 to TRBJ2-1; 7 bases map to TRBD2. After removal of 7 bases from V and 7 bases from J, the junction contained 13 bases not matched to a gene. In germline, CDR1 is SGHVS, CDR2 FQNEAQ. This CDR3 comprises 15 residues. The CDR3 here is CASIQWTGGGNEQFF. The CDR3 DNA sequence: TGTGCCAGCATCCAATGGACGGGAGGTGGGAATGAGCAGTTCTTC.

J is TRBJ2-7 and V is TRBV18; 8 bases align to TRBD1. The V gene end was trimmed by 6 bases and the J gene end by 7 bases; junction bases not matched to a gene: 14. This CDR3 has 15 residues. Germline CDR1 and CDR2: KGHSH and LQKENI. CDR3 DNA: TGTGCCAGCTCCCCTGGGGGGACAGGTGGCGGGGAGCAGTACTTC. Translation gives CASSPGGTGGGEQYF.

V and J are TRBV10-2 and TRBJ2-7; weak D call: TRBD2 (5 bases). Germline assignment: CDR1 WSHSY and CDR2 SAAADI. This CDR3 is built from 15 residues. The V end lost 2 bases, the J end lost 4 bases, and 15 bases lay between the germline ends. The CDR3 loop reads CASSEPRGYLYEQYF. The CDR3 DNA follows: TGCGCCAGCAGTGAGCCCCGGGGATACCTATACGAGCAGTACTTC.